The 22 T cell receptor beta chains listed next were all sequenced from one sample in a study of cytomegalovirus exposure and HLA in healthy donors. The PCR used 60 Vbeta and 13 Jbeta primers. This table comes from immunoSEQ multiplex PCR, and its TCRdb copy is limited to in-frame clones, with some not included. Among 150,000 to 200,000 clones, 86% were seen once, and the ten largest hold under 2%. Sequencing used PBMCs. These receptors were obtained from a woman between 18 and 29 years old in good health and CMV-seronegative.

The rearrangement uses TRBV19 and TRBJ1-3; D perhaps matches TRBD1 (6 bases). This CDR3 has 18 amino acids. CDR1 and CDR2 from the germline V gene are LNHDA and SQIVND (reference sequence). Trimming removed 4 bases from V and 0 bases from J, with 19 bases in between. In nucleotides, the CDR3 is TGTGCCAGTAGTAGCCAGACAGGTCTCCTGTTCTCTGGAAACACCATATATTTT. Translation gives CASSSQTGLLFSGNTIYF.

This sequence joins TRBV2 and TRBJ2-3, with 12 bases identical to TRBD2. CDR3 length equals 17 residues. Trimming cost V 3 bases and J 5 bases; bases outside gene matches: 9. Germline lookup yields CDR1 SNHLY and CDR2 FYNNEI. The CDR3 region has the DNA TGTGCCAGCAGTGAGAACACTAGCGGGAGGACCGGAGATACGCAGTATTTT. Amino acid sequence: CASSENTSGRTGDTQYF.

The chain recombines TRBV7-9 with TRBJ1-5, with D unresolved. CDR1 and CDR2 from the germline V gene are SEHNR and FQNEAQ (reference sequence). This CDR3 contains 15 residues. Between the trimmed V and J ends, which lost 3 bases and 2 bases, there was a span of 11 bases. The CDR3 DNA reads TGTGCCAGCAGCTTGTCCGCGGATGGCAATCAGCCCCAGCATTTT. It translates to CASSLSADGNQPQHF.

The J gene is TRBJ2-3, the V gene TRBV6-1, with D possibly being TRBD1 (5 bases). This CDR3 comprises 11 residues. Trimming removed 6 bases from V and 7 bases from J, with 8 bases in between. Germline V gene sequence: CDR1 MNHNS, CDR2 SASEGT. The CDR3 coding sequence is TGTGCCAGCAGCCAGGGTCATACGCAGTATTTT. Translated, it gives CASSQGHTQYF.

This clone was seen a handful of times. V gene TRBV5-1 combines with J gene TRBJ2-1; D gene ambiguous. Germline V gene lookup returns CDR1 SGHRS and CDR2 YFSETQ. CDR3 length: 12 amino acids. V was shortened by 4 bases and J by 9 bases, with 11 bases between the two germline ends. CDR3 residues: CASSPPSVEQFF. CDR3 bases: TGCGCCAGCAGCCCCCCCTCGGTTGAGCAGTTCTTC.

The chain couples TRBV28 to TRBJ2-3; 9 bases are shared with TRBD2. This CDR3 comprises 16 residues. Losses at the gene ends were 2 bases for V and 1 base for J; bases not matched to a gene: 4. Germline V gives CDR1 MDHEN, CDR2 SYDVKM. The DNA for the CDR3 is TGTGCCAGCAGTTTAAGCGGGAGGACTGGCACAGATACGCAGTATTTT. Encoded protein: CASSLSGRTGTDTQYF.

The chain combines TRBV9 with TRBJ2-7, with 7 bases fitting TRBD2. Germline CDR1 reads SGDLS; CDR2 reads YYNGEE. This CDR3 is built from 13 residues. J gave up 3 bases and V 3 bases, and 3 bases lay outside the gene matches. CDR3: CASSGLADYEQYF. The CDR3 bases are TGTGCCAGCAGCGGGCTAGCGGACTACGAGCAGTACTTC.

This clone was recorded a few times. This rearrangement joins TRBV5-6 to TRBJ1-1; 9 bases align to TRBD1. The CDR3 is 15 residues long. The germline CDR1 and CDR2 sequences are SGHDT and YYEEEE. The trim removed 3 bases at V and 3 bases at J, leaving 6 bases unmatched. CDR3 nucleotide sequence: TGTGCCAGCAGCTGGGGACAGGGCGAGGACACTGAAGCTTTCTTT. Translation gives CASSWGQGEDTEAFF.

The genes are TRBV5-8 and TRBJ1-5; TRBD1 agrees at 9 bases. V was pared by 0 bases and J by 3 bases, with 7 bases of the junction left unmatched. Per germline, CDR1 SGHTS and CDR2 YDEGEE. The CDR3 is 17 amino acids. The CDR3 sequence: CASSLVQGTGYNQPQHF. CDR3 DNA sequence: TGTGCCAGCAGCTTGGTCCAGGGGACAGGGTACAATCAGCCCCAGCATTTT.

To note about this clone: One end of the junction varies from germline; a read error may be responsible. This rearrangement joins TRBV7-9 to TRBJ1-1, with TRBD1 matching 7 bases. The germline CDR1 and CDR2 sequences are SEHNR and FQNEAQ (reference sequence). This CDR3 is built from 17 residues. CDR3 in DNA: TGTTCCAGCAGCTTCCCAACTGGAGGGACAGCGAACACTGAAGCTTTCTTT. It yields the protein CSSSFPTGGTANTEAFF.

This chain uses TRBV19 with TRBJ1-6; 7 positions agree with TRBD1. This CDR3 is built from 15 residues. The germline CDR1 and CDR2 sequences are LNHDA and SQIVND (reference sequence). J lost 5 bases, V lost 6 bases, and 7 bases had no gene match. CDR3 protein: CASRAQQGNNSPLHF. CDR3 coding DNA: TGTGCCAGTAGAGCTCAACAGGGGAATAATTCACCCCTCCACTTT.

The chain joins TRBV7-7 to TRBJ2-5; 7 bases fit TRBD2. Germline CDR1 and CDR2: SSHAT and FNYEAQ (reference sequence). The CDR3 length is 11 residues. CDR3 in DNA: TGTGGGACTAGTAATAAAGAGACCCAGTACTTC. Translation gives CGTSNKETQYF.

This rearrangement joins TRBV23-1 to TRBJ1-1, with 7 positions matching TRBD1. TRBV23-1 is classed as an ORF, of uncertain function. The CDR3 runs to 14 residues. V shed 6 bases, J shed 2 bases, and the junction held 6 bases outside the gene matches. The CDR3 region has the DNA TGCGCCAGCAGACAGGGGATGGGAAACACTGAAGCTTTCTTT. It translates to CASRQGMGNTEAFF.

The chain recombines TRBV9 with TRBJ2-3, with D possibly matching TRBD2 (5 bases). This CDR3 region has 14 residues. V was cut by 4 bases and J by 1 base, with 10 bases left in between. The V gene's germline CDR1 is SGDLS and CDR2 YYNGEE. CDR3 protein: CASSPRTGTDTQYF. The CDR3 region has the DNA TGTGCCAGCAGCCCCCGGACTGGCACAGATACGCAGTATTTT.

The chain joins TRBV5-6 to TRBJ1-2; D is undetermined. The CDR3 is 15 residues long. Germline CDR1 reads SGHDT; CDR2 reads YYEEEE. The V end was cut by 1 base, the J end by 0 bases, with 10 bases between. The CDR3 coding sequence is TGTGCCAGCAGCTTGTTCTTTTTAACTAACTATGGCTACACCTTC. This codes for CASSLFFLTNYGYTF. Full variable domain (rest looked up from reference TRBV5-6 and TRBJ1-2): DAGVTQSPTHLIKTRGQQVTLRCSPKSGHDTVSWYQQALGQGPQFIFQYYEEEERQRGNFPDRFSGHQFPNYSSELNVNALLLGDSALYLCASSLFFLTNYGYTFGSGTRLTVV.

This chain connects TRBV19 to TRBJ1-4; D remains unclear. Trimming cost V 3 bases and J 4 bases, with 9 bases left between them. Per the germline V gene, CDR1 is LNHDA and CDR2 is SQIVND (reference sequence). This CDR3 region has 14 residues. The CDR3 bases are TGTGCCAGTAGTATCGCAGGAAATAATGAAAAACTGTTTTTT. This encodes CASSIAGNNEKLFF.

The rearrangement links TRBV28 to TRBJ1-5; no reliable D call. Trimming took off 5 bases at V and 6 bases at J, with 11 bases between the two ends. The CDR3 loop spans 13 amino acids. CDR1 and CDR2 from the germline V gene are MDHEN and SYDVKM. CDR3 bases: TGTGCCAGCAGTCTTGAGTTAATTCAGCCCCAGCATTTT. Protein: CASSLELIQPQHF.

V gene TRBV7-7 combines with J gene TRBJ2-5, with 7 bases aligning to TRBD2. The V and J ends lost 5 bases and 5 bases, in that order; junction bases with no gene match: 8. Germline values: CDR1 SSHAT, CDR2 FNYEAQ (reference sequence). This CDR3 is 14 amino acids long. CDR3 protein: CASSAISGWETQYF. The CDR3 coding sequence is TGTGCCAGCAGCGCTATTAGCGGGTGGGAGACCCAGTACTTC.

This clone has a single count. This chain connects TRBV15 to TRBJ2-1, with 9 bases aligning to TRBD2. This CDR3 comprises 17 residues. Germline V lookup: CDR1 LNHNV, CDR2 YYDKDF (reference sequence). V shed 3 bases and J 2 bases; nucleotides not matched to a gene: 8. The CDR3 region is CATSSRKRGATYNEQFF. The CDR3 coding sequence is TGTGCCACCAGCAGCCGAAAGCGGGGGGCGACCTACAATGAGCAGTTCTTC.

The V gene is TRBV5-4, the J gene TRBJ1-6, with D unclear. This CDR3 comprises 13 residues. Germline values: CDR1 SGHNT, CDR2 YYREEE (reference sequence). Trimming took off 1 base at V and 10 bases at J, with 9 bases between the two ends. The CDR3 nucleotides are TGTGCCAGCAGCTTGCCGGCGAGGTCACCCCTCCACTTT. Protein sequence: CASSLPARSPLHF.

V and J are TRBV28 and TRBJ2-7, with a possible D match to TRBD2 (5 bases). V lost 5 bases and J lost 2, with 10 bases in between. The germline CDR1 and CDR2 sequences are MDHEN and SYDVKM. This CDR3 contains 13 residues. The CDR3 sequence is CASSREPTYEQYF. Written as DNA, the CDR3 is TGTGCCAGCAGTAGGGAGCCAACCTACGAGCAGTACTTC.

The rearrangement joins TRBV18 to TRBJ1-1, with D possibly TRBD1 on 5 matching bases. Germline loops: CDR1 KGHSH, CDR2 LQKENI. With 8 bases removed from V and 0 bases from J, the gap between germline ends came to 16 bases. The CDR3 is made up of 15 amino acids. This CDR3 reads CASTPLQVVNTEAFF. The CDR3 DNA reads as TGTGCCAGCACCCCCTTACAGGTAGTGAACACTGAAGCTTTCTTT.